This T cell receptor (beta chain) was observed in a study of blood T cell repertoires in COVID-19. Overall study: Sites across the United States, Italy and Spain contributed samples from acute and convalescent COVID-19. Nucleic acid was either cDNA or gDNA, and it came from T cells, B-cell-depleted T cells, or PBMCs.

Germline V lookup: CDR1 SEHNR, CDR2 FQNEAQ (reference sequence). The CDR3 totals 15 residues. Trimming at V came to 1 base and at J to 16 bases, leaving 11 bases not matched to a gene. Using immunoSEQ multiplex PCR, the repertoire was profiled, and TCRdb retains in-frame clones only, with some absent. The table lists 150,000 or so clones, around 83% of them singletons. This chain links TRBV7-9 with TRBJ2-4, with TRBD2 matching 12 bases. Sequencing input: peripheral blood. This TCR derives from an older woman with COVID-19, enrolled during active disease. CDR3 sequence reads: CASSLESSGGAVAYF. In DNA, the CDR3 is TGTGCCAGCAGCTTAGAGTCTAGCGGGGGGGCCGTTGCCTACTTC.